Shown below are 20 T cell receptor beta chains from a single sample sequenced in a study of early T cells in non-severe SARS-CoV-2 infection. TCRdb recomputed calls from the 5' RACE reads with MiXCR, one row per CDR3 protein. The data contain 45,000 or so distinct CDR3 sequences, around 6% of them seen just once; the ten biggest clones take up around an eighth. The source material was whole blood. The receptors originated from an adult who was a healthcare worker with PCR-confirmed SARS-CoV-2 infection or an uninfected control (not recorded which).

This clonotype was recorded at least ten times. The genes are TRBV6-5 and TRBJ1-1; D uncertain. Trimming removed 2 bases from V and 4 bases from J, with 11 bases in between. This CDR3 is 14 amino acids long. Per germline, CDR1 MNHEY and CDR2 SVGAGI. The CDR3: CASSYERLGTEAFF. Written as DNA, the CDR3 is TGTGCCAGCAGTTACGAAAGACTCGGCACTGAAGCTTTCTTT.

This clonotype was counted between two and nine times. The CDR3 bases are TGTGCCAGCAGTTTGAGGGTCACCTACGAGCAGTACTTC. It codes for CASSLRVTYEQYF. The V gene is TRBV27, the J gene TRBJ2-7, with a tentative D call TRBD2 (5 bases). Germline V gives CDR1 MNHEY, CDR2 SMNVEV (reference sequence). The length of the CDR3 is 13 residues. The V and J ends lost 3 bases and 2 bases respectively, with 8 bases between them.

This clonotype came up many times. The chain has TRBV29-1 and TRBJ2-7, with D possibly matching TRBD1 (5 bases). V lost 4 bases and J 4 bases, leaving 14 bases between the germline ends. The CDR3 is 13 residues long. The germline V gene encodes CDR1 SQVTM and CDR2 ANQGSEA. CDR3 in DNA: TGCAGCGTTGTGTCTAGGGGAAGATACGAGCAGTACTTC. Translation: CSVVSRGRYEQYF.

This clonotype was detected many times. The genes are TRBV7-2 and TRBJ1-6, with TRBD1 identical over 9 bases. Germline V gives CDR1 SGHTA, CDR2 FQGNSA. Losses at the gene ends were 6 bases for V and 9 bases for J; bases not matched to a gene: 9. CDR3 length: 15 residues. The CDR3, as DNA: TGTGCCAGCAGTCCTTCCGGGACAGGGTCTTCACCCCTCCACTTT. Protein product: CASSPSGTGSSPLHF.

This clonotype was found a few times. The chain employs TRBV11-2 and TRBJ1-2; D not certain. Germline CDR1 SGHAT, CDR2 FQNNGV. The CDR3 loop spans 16 amino acids. V lost 1 base, J lost 3 bases, and 15 bases lay in between. CDR3 sequence reads: CASSLGRLGFDYGYTF. CDR3 in DNA: TGTGCCAGCAGCTTAGGTCGTTTGGGCTTCGACTATGGCTACACCTTC.

J is TRBJ2-1 and V is TRBV5-4; D remains ambiguous. Trimming took off 2 bases at V and 0 bases at J, with 6 bases between the two ends. CDR1 and CDR2 (germline): SGHNT, YYREEE (reference sequence). The CDR3 loop spans 14 amino acids. CDR3 bases: TGTGCCAGCAGCTTTTTGGGCTCCTACAATGAGCAGTTCTTC. The encoded protein is CASSFLGSYNEQFF.

This clonotype occurred many times. The V and J genes are TRBV6-2 or TRBV6-3 and TRBJ1-6; 11 bases align to TRBD1. After removal of 2 bases from V and 9 bases from J, the junction contained 3 bases not matched to a gene. The germline V gene has CDR1 MNHEY and CDR2 SVGEGT. The CDR3 is 15 amino acids. This CDR3 reads CASSYRTGGTSPLHF. The CDR3 DNA reads TGTGCCAGCAGTTACCGGACAGGGGGCACTTCACCCCTCCACTTT.

The chain has TRBV20-1 and TRBJ1-1; D remains unclear. Germline lookup yields CDR1 DFQATT and CDR2 SNEGSKA (reference sequence). The CDR3 runs 16 residues. V was trimmed by 6 bases and J by 1 base, leaving 21 bases between them. The CDR3 loop reads CSAFPLASGANTEAFF. The CDR3 nucleotides are TGCAGTGCGTTCCCTTTGGCTTCAGGTGCGAACACTGAAGCTTTCTTT.

V usage is TRBV12-5 and J usage is TRBJ2-7, with 13 bases identical to TRBD2. Germline CDR1 LGHNT, CDR2 FRNRAP. V gave up 6 bases and J gave up 4 bases; unmatched junction bases: 3. The CDR3 is 14 amino acids. CDR3 nucleotide sequence: TGTGCTAGTGGGTCGGGACTAGCGGGGTACGAGCAGTACTTC. This translates into CASGSGLAGYEQYF.

This clonotype was observed a handful of times. The chain employs TRBV5-4 and TRBJ2-3; no reliable D call. Germline CDR1 and CDR2: SGHNT and YYREEE (reference sequence). The CDR3 loop spans 15 amino acids. Deletions cut 0 bases from V and 0 bases from J, with 8 bases between. The CDR3 loop reads CASSLVPDSTDTQYF. CDR3 in DNA: TGTGCCAGCAGCTTGGTTCCAGATAGCACAGATACGCAGTATTTT.

This clonotype was recorded many times. The chain combines TRBV6-2 or TRBV6-3 with TRBJ1-1, with a weak D call TRBD1 (5 bases). Trimming cost V 6 bases and J 4 bases, with 12 bases left between them. This CDR3 is 13 amino acids long. From germline, CDR1 is MNHEY and CDR2 SVGEGT. The CDR3 DNA sequence: TGTGCCAGCAGACGAGGGGAGTTCACTGAAGCTTTCTTT. Amino acids: CASRRGEFTEAFF.

In this sample, this clonotype turned up a few times. The J gene is TRBJ1-6, the V gene TRBV5-4; D call uncertain. CDR1 and CDR2 from the germline V gene are SGHNT and YYREEE (reference sequence). V was pared by 1 base and J by 3 bases, with 8 bases between. There are 15 residues in the CDR3. CDR3 sequence: CASSLSSDYNSPLHF. CDR3 DNA: TGTGCCAGCAGCTTGAGTTCCGACTATAATTCACCCCTCCACTTT.

The V and J genes are TRBV6-5 and TRBJ2-1; D is perhaps TRBD1 (5 bases). Germline CDR1 and CDR2: MNHEY and SVGAGI. Trimming shortened V by 6 bases and J by 10 bases, and 19 bases separated the two germline ends. The CDR3 runs 14 residues. CDR3 in DNA: TGTGCCAGCAGCCCCGAGCACCAGGGCAACGAGCAGTTCTTC. It yields the protein CASSPEHQGNEQFF.

This clonotype occurred a few times. V usage is TRBV10-3 and J usage is TRBJ2-1; perhaps TRBD2 as D (5 bases). The CDR3 runs to 17 residues. The germline V and J ends were trimmed by 7 bases and 0 bases, with 19 bases remaining between them. Germline V gene lookup returns CDR1 ENHRY and CDR2 SYGVKD. The CDR3 loop reads CAITPSRGGSSYNEQFF. The CDR3 DNA reads TGTGCCATCACCCCCTCGAGAGGTGGGAGCTCCTACAATGAGCAGTTCTTC.

This clonotype was seen a handful of times. The chain has TRBV7-2 and TRBJ2-3; tentatively, D is TRBD1 (6 bases). The CDR3 contains 15 residues. Germline CDR1 reads SGHTA; CDR2 reads FQGNSA. Trimming left V 5 bases short and J 2 bases short, with 14 bases between. The CDR3 DNA reads TGTGCCAGCAGCCTGCGACAGGCCCTCACAGATACGCAGTATTTT. It translates to CASSLRQALTDTQYF.

This chain links TRBV5-1 with TRBJ1-2; tentatively, D is TRBD1 (6 bases). Trimming removed 0 bases at V and 8 bases at J, with 8 bases between. CDR1 and CDR2 from the germline V gene are SGHRS and YFSETQ. The CDR3 is 12 residues long. The CDR3 loop is CASSLDRVGYTF. Here the CDR3 DNA reads TGCGCCAGCAGCTTGGACAGGGTCGGCTACACCTTC.

This clonotype was picked up many times. This chain joins TRBV29-1 and TRBJ2-7, with TRBD1 matching over 9 bases. Germline assignment: CDR1 SQVTM and CDR2 ANQGSEA. The CDR3 consists of 17 residues. Germline trimming cut 0 bases from V and 3 bases from J; bases unmatched to any gene: 12. CDR3 nucleotides: TGCAGCGTTGAAGATGGGTTGCGTGGGACAGGGCTCTACGAGCAGTACTTC. It translates to CSVEDGLRGTGLYEQYF.

The chain uses TRBV7-6 and TRBJ2-1; no definite D call. The length of the CDR3 is 13 residues. With 2 bases removed from V and 7 bases from J, the gap between germline ends came to 9 bases. CDR1 is SGHVS and CDR2 is FNYEAQ in the germline V gene. CDR3 residues: CASSLRLANEQFF. The CDR3 DNA reads as TGTGCCAGCAGCTTAAGATTGGCGAATGAGCAGTTCTTC.

In this sample, this clonotype turned up a few times. The junction shows a germline mismatch at one end, possibly a read error. The chain links TRBV5-1 to TRBJ1-6; D ambiguous. From germline, CDR1 is SGHRS and CDR2 YFSETQ. The CDR3 length is 16 residues. CDR3 protein: CASSLDAPGLGSPLYF. The CDR3 DNA reads TGCGCCAGCAGCTTGGATGCTCCGGGTTTAGGGTCACCCCTCTACTTT.

The table lists this clonotype with many counts. This chain joins TRBV28 and TRBJ2-7, with TRBD1 identical over 8 bases. From germline, CDR1 is MDHEN and CDR2 SYDVKM. After removal of 7 bases from V and 4 bases from J, the junction contained 9 bases not matched to a gene. This CDR3 has 14 amino acids. CDR3 in amino acids: CASTGTGGEYEQYF. CDR3 bases: TGTGCCAGCACCGGAACAGGGGGTGAATACGAGCAGTACTTC.